This T cell receptor beta chain comes out of a study of identifying expanded T cells in peripheral blood. General observations from the study: Variance in clone template counts between roughly 2-week samples significantly increased with total template count across all healthy donors.

V gave up 1 base and J gave up 9 bases, with 13 bases separating them. The CDR3 runs to 15 residues. CDR1 is MGHDK and CDR2 is SYGVNS in the germline V gene. Data came from immunoSEQ multiplex PCR; TCRdb stores just in-frame clones and leaves some out. Altogether approximately 83,000 clones are present, roughly 85% being singletons, with the ten largest covering just under 4.5%. A note on this clone: The antigen remains undetermined.

The V and J genes are TRBV25-1 and TRBJ1-6; D gene unclear. This clonotype was obtained from a person aged 18 to 75 in good health. Specimen: blood. CDR3 sequence reads: CASSESWEGSSPLHF. As DNA, the CDR3 is TGTGCCAGCAGTGAATCGTGGGAAGGGAGTTCACCCCTCCACTTT.